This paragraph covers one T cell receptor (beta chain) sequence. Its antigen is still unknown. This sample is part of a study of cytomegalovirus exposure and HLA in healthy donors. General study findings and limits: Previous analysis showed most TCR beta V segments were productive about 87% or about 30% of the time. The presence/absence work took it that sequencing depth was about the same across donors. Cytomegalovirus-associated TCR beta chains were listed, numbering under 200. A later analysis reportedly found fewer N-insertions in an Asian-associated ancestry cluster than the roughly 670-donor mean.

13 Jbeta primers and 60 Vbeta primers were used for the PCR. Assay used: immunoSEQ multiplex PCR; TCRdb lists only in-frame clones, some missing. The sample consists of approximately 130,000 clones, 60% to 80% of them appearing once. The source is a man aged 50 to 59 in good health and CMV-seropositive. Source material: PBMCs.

The CDR3 nucleotides read TGTGCCAGCAGCGCCTCAGGCTCAGATACGCAGTATTTT. This gives the protein CASSASGSDTQYF. The chain joins TRBV13 to TRBJ2-3; D is uncertain. The germline CDR1 and CDR2 sequences are PRHDT and FYEKMQ (reference sequence). The ends were cut back, 5 bases at V and 4 bases at J, with 10 bases in the middle. The CDR3 covers 13 residues.